This T cell receptor (beta chain) was recovered during a study of immune evolution from preneoplasia to lung adenocarcinoma (dated by TCRdb to the early 2020s). Concerning the study at large: HLA loss of heterozygosity was found in under 8.5% of AIS, roughly 15% of MIA and less than 35% of ADC lesions, and in no AAH lesions. Immune contexture across lung adenocarcinoma precursors and invasive adenocarcinoma was profiled using immune gene expression, TCR sequencing and multiplex immunofluorescence. Resected precursor lesions (AAH, AIS, MIA) and invasive adenocarcinomas were compared against paired morphologically normal lung tissue. Sample size was determined by specimen availability and not by a prior power calculation. The immune data were integrated with whole exome sequencing and methylation data from the same cohort of nodules. The overall cohort comprised about 57 patients with pulmonary nodules who underwent surgical resection. TCR sequencing data came from 45 to 65 patients. The study reported that 90 to 120 samples were used for TCR sequencing. POLYSOLVER was used to infer Class I HLA alleles from exome data, and LOHHLA was used to detect allele-specific HLA loss.

Study-wide findings and limitations: T cell clonality was highest in KRAS-mutant nodules compared with EGFR-mutant or double wild-type lesions. Normal lung showed the highest clonality, whereas later-stage lesions appeared to have higher T cell density and diversity but lower clonality. The findings rested on association rather than direct causation, and larger cohorts with long-term follow-up and longitudinal biopsies were considered necessary. Because all patients came from Japan and China, whether the findings apply to Western populations was uncertain. The highest top T cell clone frequencies were observed in normal lung, and a progressive decrease in top T cell clone frequencies appeared to occur from AAH through AIS, MIA and invasive adenocarcinoma.

Concerning this clone itself: Its cognate antigen has yet to be identified. No clone much larger than this one lies a single base away; base qualities are absent.

Between about 2013 and 2017, the patients underwent resection in either Japan or China. Histologic diagnosis of each case was confirmed independently by two lung cancer pathologists on H&E slides. For nucleic acid extraction, premalignant or tumor cells were enriched by macro-dissection following pathologic assessment. DNA was isolated from FFPE tissue using the AllPrep DNA/RNA FFPE Kit. As encoded in the germline V gene, CDR1 is MNHNS while CDR2 is SASEGT. The CDR3 sequence holds 14 residues, the cysteine and phenylalanine included. The DNA shown is the 42-base CDR3, in frame from base 1. The trim is 7 bases for V and 2 bases for J, with a gap of 15 bases between the germline ends. TCR beta CDR3 regions were sequenced from DNA using the immunoSEQ hsTCRbeta Kit. The original methods were these. TCR sequencing data were analysed with the ImmunoSEQ Analyzer. T cell clonality was calculated on productive rearrangements as 1 minus Pielou's evenness. T cell diversity was measured with the inverse Simpson index on productive templates. T cell density was defined as TCR beta template counts normalized to usable DNA, with usable DNA estimated by amplification and sequencing of housekeeping genes. Two-sided Kruskal-Wallis tests were used to compare TCR metrics across histologic stages. In its TCRdb copy, this immuneACCESS table keeps in-frame sequences only and misses some clones. Where compared with another copy, unresolved V genes explain less than half of these, and the others have no known cause. The D gene and trimming were derived from the DNA, and the V and J assignments and clone size from that table. The sample records 25,000 to 30,000 clones, just under 75% of which are singletons. The ten largest clones represent approximately 5% of the sample.

The TCR originated in a person between 60 and 69 years old with invasive lung adenocarcinoma. Some clones in this sample may be carry-over from other donors' samples. The specimen sequenced was FFPE invasive lung adenocarcinoma tissue. Reading the label with the study, this specimen's cell subset or site is: frankly invasive lung adenocarcinoma (ADC). The rearrangement joined TRBV6-1 to TRBJ2-7; a weak D assignment points to TRBD2 (5 bases agree). Read as DNA, the sequence is TGTGCCAGCACCGAGAGGTCCGGGGCCTACGAGCAGTACTTC. This gives the protein CASTERSGAYEQYF.